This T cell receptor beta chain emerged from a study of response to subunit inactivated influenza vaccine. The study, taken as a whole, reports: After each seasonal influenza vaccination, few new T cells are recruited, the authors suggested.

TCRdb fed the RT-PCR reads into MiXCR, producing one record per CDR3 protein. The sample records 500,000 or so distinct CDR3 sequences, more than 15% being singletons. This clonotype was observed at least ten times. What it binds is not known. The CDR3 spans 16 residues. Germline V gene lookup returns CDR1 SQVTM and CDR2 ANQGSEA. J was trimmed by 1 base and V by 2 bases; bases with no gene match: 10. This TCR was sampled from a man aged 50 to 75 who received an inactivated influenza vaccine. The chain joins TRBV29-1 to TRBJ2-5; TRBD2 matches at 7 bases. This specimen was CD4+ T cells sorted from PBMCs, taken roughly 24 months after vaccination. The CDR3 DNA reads TGCAGCGTTGAAACCGGGGCCCCGGGGGGCCAAGAGACCCAGTACTTC. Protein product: CSVETGAPGGQETQYF.